This TCR beta chain appears in the sequencing data of a study of OX40 agonist ivuxolimab in advanced cancers. The study's findings and limits: More expanded clones were found, on average, in CD8+ than in CD4+ T cells.

The data were produced by immunoSEQ multiplex PCR, yet TCRdb's version contains in-frame clones alone and is incomplete. The table includes more than 65,000 clones, roughly three quarters detected once. The germline V gene has CDR1 SQVTM and CDR2 ANQGSEA. The germline V and J ends were trimmed by 7 bases and 8 bases, with 11 bases remaining between them. This CDR3 contains 10 residues. Comment on this clone: No antigen is known for it.

V and J are TRBV29-1 and TRBJ1-1, with TRBD1 as a possible D gene (6 bases). This clonotype was obtained from an adult with an advanced solid tumor such as melanoma, head and neck, liver or kidney cancer. Sample: CD4+ or CD8+ T cells sorted from blood, taken in a trial of the OX40 agonist ivuxolimab. DNA of the CDR3: TGCAGCGCCTCAGGACAGGAAGCTTTCTTT. It translates to CSASGQEAFF.